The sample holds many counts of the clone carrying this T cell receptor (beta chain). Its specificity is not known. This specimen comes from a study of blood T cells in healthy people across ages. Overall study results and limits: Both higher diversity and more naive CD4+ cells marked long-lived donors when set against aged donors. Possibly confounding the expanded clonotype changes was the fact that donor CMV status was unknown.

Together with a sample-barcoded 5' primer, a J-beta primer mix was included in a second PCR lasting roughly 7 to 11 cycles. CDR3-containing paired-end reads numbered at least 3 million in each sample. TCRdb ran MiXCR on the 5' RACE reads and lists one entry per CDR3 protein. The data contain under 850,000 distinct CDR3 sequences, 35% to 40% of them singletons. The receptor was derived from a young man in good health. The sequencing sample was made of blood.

CDR3 in DNA: TGCAGTGCTCATCCCACTAGCGGGGGCTACGAGCAGTACTTC. Translation gives CSAHPTSGGYEQYF. V and J are TRBV20-1 and TRBJ2-7; 11 bases map to TRBD2. CDR3 length: 14 residues. Looked up from germline, CDR1 is DFQATT and CDR2 is SNEGSKA (reference sequence). V trimming: 5 bases; J trimming: 3 bases; junction bases outside the gene matches: 6.